The subject of this entry is one TCR beta chain. Its cognate antigen is unknown. V trimming: 6 bases; J trimming: 2 bases; junction bases outside the gene matches: 10. This CDR3 region has 15 residues. Germline-derived CDR1 and CDR2 are KGHSH and LQKENI. These data originate in a study of T cells in Graves' hyperthyroidism and ophthalmopathy. Amplification targeted TCR beta CDR3 regions from RNA transcripts. First-round RT-PCR targeting the TCR CDR3 was performed with the HTBI primer set. From the multiplex PCR reads, TCRdb called clonotypes with MiXCR, one entry per CDR3 protein. The sample has around 400,000 distinct CDR3 sequences, approximately 13% seen once. General study findings and limits: Ophthalmopathy prediction by the model preceded onset by a median approximately six months. Within blood appeared most thyroid clonotypes that had expanded above 0.001.

The origin of this receptor is a woman between 18 and 30 years old with Graves' hyperthyroidism. Sequences were obtained from blood. The V and J genes are TRBV18 and TRBJ2-7, with 7 bases matching TRBD2. In DNA, the CDR3 is TGTGCCAGCTCTACCCGGGCTAGCGGTACCTACGAGCAGTACTTC. This translates into CASSTRASGTYEQYF. The full variable domain, its missing parts supplied by reference TRBV18 and TRBJ2-7, is NAGVMQNPRHLVRRRGQEARLRCSPMKGHSHVYWYRQLPEEGLKFMVYLQKENIIDESGMPKERFSAEFPKEGPSILRIQQVVRGDSAAYFCASSTRASGTYEQYFGPGTRLTVT.